Listed below are T cell receptor beta chains from one sample, sequenced in a study of human T cells and chemical hapten exposure. TCRdb reanalysed the RACE reads using MiXCR and keeps one entry per CDR3 protein. The sample shows around 100,000 distinct CDR3 sequences, 10% to 12% of them seen only once. Here the sequenced sample was whole blood, taken in connection with sensitization to the hapten diphenylcyclopropenone (DPC). The source of these receptors is a woman aged 40 to 55 with alopecia areata. Some clones in this sample may be carry-over from other donors' samples. CDR3s include the opening cysteine and the closing phenylalanine or tryptophan. Each record gives: CDR3 DNA, CDR3 protein, D gene, clone size, J gene, V gene. The D gene is left open where the match is weak. A clone size is listed for some rows: how often the clone was seen (once, few, many), or a class if it is expanded.

TGTGCCAGCAGCTTAAGGCAACAGCTCTCCTACGAGCAGTACTTC,CASSLRQQLSYEQYF,-,-,TRBJ2-7,TRBV11-2
TGCAGCGTTGTTAGTAGTTACGAGCAGTACTTC,CSVVSSYEQYF,-,many,TRBJ2-7,TRBV29-1
TGTGCCAGCACCTTAGGGACAGAGAATGGCTACACCTTC,CASTLGTENGYTF,TRBD1,few,TRBJ1-2,TRBV7-9
TGCAGCGTTGTAGGAGGGACAGGCTACAATGAGCAGTTCTTC,CSVVGGTGYNEQFF,TRBD1,-,TRBJ2-1,TRBV29-1
TGTGCCAGCACTGGACAGTTACGTTCTGGGGCCAACGTCCTGACTTTC,CASTGQLRSGANVLTF,-,few,TRBJ2-6,TRBV6-2/TRBV6-3
TGTGCCAGCTCACTCGACAGAAAAACTAATGAAAAACTGTTTTTT,CASSLDRKTNEKLFF,-,-,TRBJ1-4,TRBV18
TGCAGCGTTGGGCAGGTCTACGAGCAGTACTTC,CSVGQVYEQYF,-,many,TRBJ2-7,TRBV29-1
TGCGCCAGCAGCGGCCGGGACTCGGGGAGCTCCTACAATGAGCAGTTCTTC,CASSGRDSGSSYNEQFF,-,few,TRBJ2-1,TRBV4-1
TGTGCCAGCTCCCGACAGGGAGCGGATCAGCCCCAGCATTTT,CASSRQGADQPQHF,TRBD1,-,TRBJ1-5,TRBV18
TGCAGCGTTGAAGATCACTGTCAGGAGAGCACTGAAGCTTTCTTT,CSVEDHCQESTEAFF,-,many,TRBJ1-1,TRBV29-1
TGTGCCAGCAGCCAAGCAATCACCTCGACTAGCGACGCTGGGGCGAACCAAGAGACCCAGTACTTC,CASSQAITSTSDAGANQETQYF,TRBD2,many,TRBJ2-5,TRBV14
TGTGCCAGCAGTTTAGCGGGACAGGGCTTCTTGTCTGGGGCCAACGTCCTGACTTTC,CASSLAGQGFLSGANVLTF,TRBD1,few,TRBJ2-6,TRBV27
TGTGCCAGCAGTTTGGAGGCGGGTCTCTCCTACAATGAGCAGTTCTTC,CASSLEAGLSYNEQFF,-,many,TRBJ2-1,TRBV5-1
TGTGCCAGCAGCTTGGGGGCAGGGCAGCTCTACGAGCAGTACTTC,CASSLGAGQLYEQYF,-,-,TRBJ2-7,TRBV5-4
TGCAGCGTTGCCCAGGGGGGCACAGATACGCAGTATTTT,CSVAQGGTDTQYF,TRBD1,few,TRBJ2-3,TRBV29-1
TGTGCCAGCCTCCGGGACAGGTTATACAATGAGCAGTTCTTC,CASLRDRLYNEQFF,TRBD1,few,TRBJ2-1,TRBV12-3/TRBV12-4
TGTGCCAGCAGCACTAGCGGGAGGTCAATCAATGAGCAGTTCTTC,CASSTSGRSINEQFF,TRBD2,few,TRBJ2-1,TRBV27